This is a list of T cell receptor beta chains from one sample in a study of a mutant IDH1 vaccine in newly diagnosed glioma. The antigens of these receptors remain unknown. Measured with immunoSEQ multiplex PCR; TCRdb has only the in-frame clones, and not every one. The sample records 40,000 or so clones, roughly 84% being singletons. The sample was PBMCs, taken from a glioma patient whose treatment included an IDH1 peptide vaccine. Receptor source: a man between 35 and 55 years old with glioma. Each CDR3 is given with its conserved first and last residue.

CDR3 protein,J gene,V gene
CASSIRDRGNQPQHF,TRBJ1-5,TRBV19
CASSLALGDTGELFF,TRBJ2-2,TRBV5-4
CASSEAQTRVSGELFF,TRBJ2-2,TRBV6-1
CASSPDAGGANYGYTF,TRBJ1-2,TRBV5-1
CASSPGSGRTYEQYF,TRBJ2-7,TRBV18
CASSGTGPAYEQYF,TRBJ2-7,TRBV25-1
CASKITGGYEQYF,TRBJ2-7,TRBV19
CASSLLGSSPGNTEAFF,TRBJ1-1,TRBV5-6
CASRTGSLGEQYF,TRBJ2-7,TRBV6-5
CASSPQTGDYEQYF,TRBJ2-7,TRBV4-1
CASSFNPAIAEAFF,TRBJ1-1,TRBV7-9
CASSWPTGTTGELFF,TRBJ2-2,TRBV5-8
CASSGPGQNYGYTF,TRBJ1-2,TRBV5-1
CASSPDRGNYGYTF,TRBJ1-2,TRBV6-4
CAIRYGDRLNTEAFF,TRBJ1-1,TRBV10-3
CASGWGDYEQYF,TRBJ2-7,TRBV5-4
CASSFPGRGVGTEAFF,TRBJ1-1,TRBV28
CASSPAQGPGGDEQFF,TRBJ2-1,TRBV4-2
CASSYFTGGGTEAFF,TRBJ1-1,TRBV6-5
CASTQTNYGYTF,TRBJ1-2,TRBV5-5
CASSEALAGINYGYTF,TRBJ1-2,TRBV2
CASSFLRNEQYF,TRBJ2-7,TRBV7-8
CASRRGVNSGNTIYF,TRBJ1-3,TRBV5-6
CASSSPSEQYF,TRBJ2-7,TRBV28
CASSIAEFTYEQYF,TRBJ2-7,TRBV19
CASSSLLADYNEQFF,TRBJ2-1,TRBV19
CASSETEHTEAFF,TRBJ1-1,TRBV6-4
CASARSNYGYTF,TRBJ1-2,TRBV6-5
CASSRGGRSYEQYF,TRBJ2-7,TRBV6-5
CASSFDSGNTIYF,TRBJ1-3,TRBV5-4
CSVLPPVAAEAFF,TRBJ1-1,TRBV29-1
CASSLPQSTDTQYF,TRBJ2-3,TRBV5-6
CASSGTSNPHEQYF,TRBJ2-7,TRBV5-1
CAIRGNMGTEAFF,TRBJ1-1,TRBV10-3
CASSDFTDEQYF,TRBJ2-7,TRBV7-2
CSVSGGTNTQYF,TRBJ2-3,TRBV29-1
CASSRETGYSGNTIYF,TRBJ1-3,TRBV5-1
CASTPGGSYNEQFF,TRBJ2-1,TRBV5-1
CASSQPTAPYEQYF,TRBJ2-7,TRBV28
CASSLAGRAQYF,TRBJ2-3,TRBV7-3
CASSYRDRDSRNEQFF,TRBJ2-1,TRBV6-5
CASSYSGAVYGEQFF,TRBJ2-1,TRBV6-5
CASSKGTAGNTIYF,TRBJ1-3,TRBV7-3
CASSQGPPGSLIPDTQYF,TRBJ2-3,TRBV4-1
CASSLGWDRADEQFF,TRBJ2-1,TRBV5-6
CASSPAEGFSYEQYF,TRBJ2-7,TRBV18
CASSPLRANTEAFF,TRBJ1-1,TRBV18
CSVGLIFGAFF,TRBJ1-1,TRBV20-1
CASSLLLRPVYEQYF,TRBJ2-7,TRBV7-8
CASRSLGGATEAFF,TRBJ1-1,TRBV6-4
CASSDRGNQPQHF,TRBJ1-5,TRBV6-5
CASSLRGSGRVGETQYF,TRBJ2-5,TRBV5-4
CASSIRQGSYQEQYF,TRBJ2-7,TRBV19